The 17 T cell receptor beta chains given below trace back to one sample, sequenced in a study of blood T cell repertoires in COVID-19. Measured with immunoSEQ multiplex PCR; TCRdb has only the in-frame clones, and not every one. The sample yields about 180,000 clones, 70% to 90% seen once. The specimen sequenced was peripheral blood. The receptors were gathered from an elderly woman with acute or convalescent COVID-19.

V and J are TRBV6-5 and TRBJ1-5, with D unresolved. Germline CDR1 reads MNHEY; CDR2 reads SVGAGI. Deletions cut 6 bases from V and 1 base from J, with 13 bases between. There are 15 residues in the CDR3. In DNA form, the CDR3 reads TGTGCCAGCAGCCTCCCGAGATGGAGCAATCAGCCCCAGCATTTT. Residues: CASSLPRWSNQPQHF.

This chain uses TRBV2 with TRBJ2-7, with D tentatively TRBD2 (6 bases). This CDR3 comprises 12 residues. The V gene lost 6 bases and the J gene lost 4 bases, with 10 bases spanning the gap. Germline CDR1 reads SNHLY; CDR2 reads FYNNEI. The CDR3: CASRPTSYEQYF. CDR3 DNA: TGTGCCAGCAGGCCGACTAGTTACGAGCAGTACTTC.

The CDR3 is CASSQQGSYEQYF. The CDR3 coding sequence is TGTGCCAGCTCGCAACAGGGTTCCTACGAGCAGTACTTC. The genes are TRBV18 and TRBJ2-7; TRBD1 might be the D (6 bases). The ends were cut back, 6 bases at V and 1 base at J, with 10 bases in the middle. Germline V gene data show CDR1 as KGHSH and CDR2 as LQKENI. CDR3 size: 13 residues.

The chain employs TRBV5-1 and TRBJ2-7; D is undetermined. This CDR3 spans 14 amino acids. Germline V gene data show CDR1 as SGHRS and CDR2 as YFSETQ. Trimming removed 7 bases from V and 0 bases from J, with 14 bases in between. The CDR3, as DNA: TGCGCCAGCGCCGAGTTAAGGAGCTCCTACGAGCAGTACTTC. Encoded protein: CASAELRSSYEQYF.

The CDR3 DNA is TGTGCCATCAGTGACCTAGCCTATGGCTACACCTTC. As protein: CAISDLAYGYTF. The chain carries TRBV10-3 and TRBJ1-2; no firm D call. CDR1 is ENHRY and CDR2 is SYGVKD in the germline V gene. This CDR3 has 12 residues. V gave up 3 bases and J gave up 4 bases, with 6 bases separating them.

V is TRBV18 and J is TRBJ2-7, with TRBD1 matching 7 bases. The germline CDR1 and CDR2 sequences are KGHSH and LQKENI. The CDR3 is 13 amino acids. V gave up 11 bases and J gave up 2 bases; unmatched junction bases: 9. The CDR3 protein is CASSTGVPYEQYF. For the CDR3, the DNA is TGTGCCTCATCCACAGGGGTCCCCTACGAGCAGTACTTC.

V usage is TRBV5-4 and J usage is TRBJ2-7; TRBD2 aligns across 7 bases. J gave up 4 bases and V 1 base, and 5 bases lay outside the gene matches. The CDR3 sequence is 14 residues long. Germline CDR1 reads SGHNT; CDR2 reads YYREEE (reference sequence). CDR3 region: CASSLRASGYEQYF. The CDR3 DNA reads as TGTGCCAGCAGCTTGAGGGCTAGCGGTTACGAGCAGTACTTC.

This clone was recorded a few times. The CDR3 coding sequence is TGTGCCAGCACTGAAAGGCAGAGGCTCGGCCAGCCCCAGCATTTT. It is translated as CASTERQRLGQPQHF. The chain recombines TRBV5-8 with TRBJ1-5; D is unresolved. V was shortened by 6 bases and J by 7 bases, with 20 bases between the two germline ends. Germline values: CDR1 SGHTS, CDR2 YDEGEE. The CDR3 totals 15 residues.

This rearrangement joins TRBV12-3 or TRBV12-4 to TRBJ1-1; D uncertain. Trimming removed 3 bases at V and 6 bases at J, with 5 bases between. This CDR3 is 11 amino acids long. The CDR3 loop is CASSFHAEAFF. The CDR3 DNA follows: TGTGCCAGCAGTTTTCATGCTGAAGCTTTCTTT.

The chain links TRBV4-3 to TRBJ1-6, with a weak D call TRBD1 (6 bases). The V and J ends lost 0 bases and 7 bases respectively, with 13 bases between them. Per germline, CDR1 LGHNA and CDR2 YSLEER. This CDR3 has 16 residues. The CDR3 DNA is TGCGCCAGCAGCCAAGAGGTAGGCAGGGGAAATTCACCCCTCCACTTT. This codes for CASSQEVGRGNSPLHF.

This chain links TRBV9 with TRBJ1-1; maybe TRBD1 (5 bases). Trimming took 0 bases from V and 6 from J, leaving 15 bases between them. Germline lookup yields CDR1 SGDLS and CDR2 YYNGEE. The CDR3 runs to 15 residues. CDR3 sequence (DNA): TGTGCCAGCAGCGTAGGAGGGAACCGGGGGGCTGAAGCTTTCTTT. Protein: CASSVGGNRGAEAFF.

The chain has TRBV7-9 and TRBJ2-3, with TRBD2 identical over 14 bases. Trimming removed 3 bases from V and 4 bases from J; junction bases left unmatched: 3. The germline V gene encodes CDR1 SEHNR and CDR2 FQNEAQ (reference sequence). This CDR3 has 16 residues. CDR3 nucleotide sequence: TGTGCCAGCAGCTTCGGGACTAGCGGGGGAGCAGATACGCAGTATTTT. Protein sequence: CASSFGTSGGADTQYF.

The rearrangement joins TRBV12-3 or TRBV12-4 to TRBJ1-1; D gene ambiguous. The CDR3 length is 13 residues. V lost 6 bases, J lost 3 bases, and 11 bases lay in between. Here the CDR3 reads CASRVGLYTEAFF. Here the CDR3 DNA reads TGTGCCAGCAGAGTGGGCCTTTACACTGAAGCTTTCTTT.

The J gene is TRBJ1-1, the V gene TRBV5-1; D call uncertain. The germline V gene has CDR1 SGHRS and CDR2 YFSETQ. V lost 0 bases to trimming and J lost 4 bases, with 16 bases between them. This CDR3 contains 16 residues. Here the CDR3 reads CASSLGTVGRATEAFF. In DNA, the CDR3 is TGCGCCAGCAGCTTGGGGACCGTCGGGCGGGCCACTGAAGCTTTCTTT.

The chain has TRBV11-2 and TRBJ1-6, with unresolved D. Germline values: CDR1 SGHAT, CDR2 FQNNGV. The CDR3 is 16 amino acids. V gave up 1 base and J gave up 8 bases, with 15 bases separating them. CDR3 nucleotides: TGTGCCAGCAGCTTAGCGACGGGAAAAAGACATTCACCCCTCCACTTT. This codes for CASSLATGKRHSPLHF.

The chain is built from TRBV6-6 and TRBJ1-2, with 7 positions matching TRBD1. The CDR3 consists of 14 residues. The trim removed 6 bases at V and 8 bases at J, leaving 12 bases unmatched. Germline-derived CDR1 and CDR2 are MNHNY and SVGAGI (reference sequence). In DNA form, the CDR3 reads TGTGCCAGCAGCCACAGGGACAGTTCTATGGGCTACACCTTC. Translating it yields CASSHRDSSMGYTF.

V is TRBV15 and J is TRBJ1-2; D unresolved. The CDR3 is made up of 14 amino acids. CDR1 LNHNV and CDR2 YYDKDF come from the germline V gene (reference sequence). Trimming took off 6 bases at V and 3 bases at J, with 14 bases between the two ends. This CDR3 reads CATRRGNTDYGYTF. The CDR3 coding sequence is TGTGCCACCAGGCGGGGTAATACAGACTATGGCTACACCTTC.